Sequencing of this T cell receptor (beta chain) was carried out in a study of cytomegalovirus exposure and HLA in healthy donors. Regarding this clone: Antigen specificity is unknown.

Healthy bone marrow donors supplied every sample. Findings of the study overall: Analyzed later, association rates of TCRs varied across HLA loci, with DRB1 most and HLA-C fewest. Within an earlier analysis, most TCR beta V segments proved productive either about 90% or about 30% of the time. Presence/absence analyses treated sequencing depth as roughly uniform across donors.

Use of 60 Vbeta and 13 Jbeta primers characterized the PCR. The data were produced by immunoSEQ multiplex PCR, yet TCRdb's version contains in-frame clones alone and is incomplete. Of roughly 190,000 clones listed, roughly four fifths are singletons. Germline values: CDR1 SGHNT, CDR2 YYREEE (reference sequence). J lost 3 bases, V lost 4 bases, and 2 bases had no gene match. This CDR3 region has 15 residues. The TCR was taken from a man between 18 and 35 years old in good health and CMV-seronegative. The chain combines TRBV5-4 with TRBJ2-2; 11 nucleotides agree with TRBD1. Sequencing was done on a sample of PBMCs. The CDR3 nucleotides read TGTGCCAGCAGCGGGGGACAGGGGGACACCGGGGAGCTGTTTTTT. It yields the protein CASSGGQGDTGELFF. Based on the CDR3 plus reference TRBV5-4 and TRBJ2-2, the full variable domain is ETGVTQSPTHLIKTRGQQVTLRCSSQSGHNTVSWYQQALGQGPQFIFQYYREEENGRGNFPPRFSGLQFPNYSSELNVNALELDDSALYLCASSGGQGDTGELFFGEGSRLTVL.